The rows below give T cell receptor beta chains drawn from one sample of a study of cytomegalovirus exposure and HLA in healthy donors. Sequencing used immunoSEQ multiplex PCR; TCRdb keeps in-frame clones, though not all of them. The table shows roughly 110,000 clones, with over 75% occurring only once. The sample taken for sequencing was PBMCs. These receptors were obtained from a man aged 25-40 years in good health and CMV-seronegative. Both conserved end residues are part of each CDR3. The order of the fields is J gene, V gene, clone size, D gene, CDR3 DNA, CDR3 protein. A D gene is named only where the DNA matches it firmly. Clone size is not always given. Where it is, it says once, few, many or a class for expanded clones.

j_call: TRBJ2-2; v_call: TRBV30; clone_size: NA; d_call: NA; cdr3_nt: TGTGCCTCGTACGCTCTAGGGAGAGACCCCGGGGAGCTGTTTTTT; cdr3_aa: CASYALGRDPGELFF
j_call: TRBJ1-1; v_call: TRBV6-1; clone_size: NA; d_call: NA; cdr3_nt: TGTGCCAGCCCCCCAGGGGTGACCACTGAAGCTTTCTTT; cdr3_aa: CASPPGVTTEAFF
j_call: TRBJ2-1; v_call: TRBV2; clone_size: NA; d_call: TRBD2; cdr3_nt: TGTGCTTCGGGAGGGGATAAACAGTTCTTC; cdr3_aa: CASGGDKQFF
j_call: TRBJ2-7; v_call: TRBV6-4; clone_size: NA; d_call: NA; cdr3_nt: TGTGCCAGCAGTGACCCCCCTGCTGAGGTGGGGGGACCGTCCTACGAGCAGTACTTC; cdr3_aa: CASSDPPAEVGGPSYEQYF
j_call: TRBJ2-3; v_call: TRBV10-1; clone_size: once; d_call: NA; cdr3_nt: TGCGCCAGTTCGCAGTTCGACTCAACGATCGGTACGCAGTATTTT; cdr3_aa: CASSQFDSTIGTQYF
j_call: TRBJ2-2; v_call: TRBV6-4; clone_size: NA; d_call: NA; cdr3_nt: TGTGCCAGCAGTGAAGACAGTCAAACCGGGGAGCTGTTTTTT; cdr3_aa: CASSEDSQTGELFF
j_call: TRBJ2-7; v_call: TRBV13; clone_size: once; d_call: TRBD2; cdr3_nt: TGTGCCAGCAGCGCGCAGACTAGCGTCTCCTACGAGCAGTACTTC; cdr3_aa: CASSAQTSVSYEQYF
j_call: TRBJ1-2; v_call: TRBV7-2; clone_size: few; d_call: TRBD1; cdr3_nt: TGTGCCAGCAGCCTAGTGGGACAGGGAGGGTATGGCTACACCTTC; cdr3_aa: CASSLVGQGGYGYTF
j_call: TRBJ1-1; v_call: TRBV28; clone_size: NA; d_call: NA; cdr3_nt: TGTGCCAGCAGAACAGCTGGGGCCGGGAACACTGAAGCTTTCTTT; cdr3_aa: CASRTAGAGNTEAFF
j_call: TRBJ2-1; v_call: TRBV28; clone_size: once; d_call: NA; cdr3_nt: TGTGCCAGCAGTTTAGTGGGGGGTGGTAACAATGAGCAGTTCTTC; cdr3_aa: CASSLVGGGNNEQFF
j_call: TRBJ2-3; v_call: TRBV7-3; clone_size: once; d_call: NA; cdr3_nt: TGTGCCAGCAGCCGGACACCCTCTAGCACAGATACGCAGTATTTT; cdr3_aa: CASSRTPSSTDTQYF
j_call: TRBJ2-3; v_call: TRBV6-1; clone_size: NA; d_call: NA; cdr3_nt: TGTGCCAGCAAGCTTGACGGGGGCACAGATACGCAGTATTTT; cdr3_aa: CASKLDGGTDTQYF
j_call: TRBJ2-7; v_call: TRBV19; clone_size: once; d_call: TRBD2; cdr3_nt: TGTGCCAGTACCCCGACTAGCGGACCGACCTACGAGCAGTACTTC; cdr3_aa: CASTPTSGPTYEQYF
j_call: TRBJ2-7; v_call: TRBV6-1; clone_size: few; d_call: NA; cdr3_nt: TGTGCCAGCAGTGAAGCGGTCCCCGGGGAGCAGTACTTC; cdr3_aa: CASSEAVPGEQYF
j_call: TRBJ1-6; v_call: TRBV7-2; clone_size: few; d_call: NA; cdr3_nt: TGTGCCAGCAGCTTAAGCCCCCAGGGTAATTCACCCCTCCACTTT; cdr3_aa: CASSLSPQGNSPLHF
j_call: TRBJ2-4; v_call: TRBV19; clone_size: NA; d_call: NA; cdr3_nt: TGTGCCAGTAGTATAGGATTGACAGCGAAAGAGTACTTC; cdr3_aa: CASSIGLTAKEYF
j_call: TRBJ1-2; v_call: TRBV9; clone_size: NA; d_call: NA; cdr3_nt: TGTGCCAGCAGCGTAGGTACAGGCAACAACTATGGCTACACCTTC; cdr3_aa: CASSVGTGNNYGYTF
j_call: TRBJ1-1; v_call: TRBV10-1; clone_size: NA; d_call: NA; cdr3_nt: TGCGCCAGCAGTCCAACAAGGAACACTGAAGCTTTCTTT; cdr3_aa: CASSPTRNTEAFF
j_call: TRBJ2-1; v_call: TRBV5-1; clone_size: NA; d_call: TRBD2; cdr3_nt: TGCGCCAGCCAAACCGGGACTAGCGTTTACTACAATGAGCAGTTCTTC; cdr3_aa: CASQTGTSVYYNEQFF
j_call: TRBJ2-1; v_call: TRBV7-7; clone_size: NA; d_call: NA; cdr3_nt: TGTGCTAGCAGCCAGGAGATGGGAGATGTCTACAATGAGCAGTTCTTC; cdr3_aa: CASSQEMGDVYNEQFF
j_call: TRBJ2-7; v_call: TRBV25-1; clone_size: NA; d_call: TRBD1; cdr3_nt: TGTGCCACCCGGCTGACAGGGGGCTACGAGCAGTACTTC; cdr3_aa: CATRLTGGYEQYF
j_call: TRBJ1-1; v_call: TRBV2; clone_size: NA; d_call: NA; cdr3_nt: TGTGCCAGCAGTGAAGCGCTAGTTCGGCCGAGAGGCGCTGAAGCTTTCTTT; cdr3_aa: CASSEALVRPRGAEAFF
j_call: TRBJ2-2; v_call: TRBV11-2; clone_size: NA; d_call: NA; cdr3_nt: TGTGCCAGCAGACCCCTAGCGCCTCTGACGACCGGGGAGCTGTTTTTT; cdr3_aa: CASRPLAPLTTGELFF
j_call: TRBJ1-4; v_call: TRBV30; clone_size: NA; d_call: NA; cdr3_nt: TGTGCCTGGGTCAACGGGGGTAATGAAAAACTGTTTTTT; cdr3_aa: CAWVNGGNEKLFF
j_call: TRBJ1-3; v_call: TRBV30; clone_size: once; d_call: NA; cdr3_nt: TGTGCCTGGAGTTTCGGGATCTCTGGAAACACCATATATTTT; cdr3_aa: CAWSFGISGNTIYF
j_call: TRBJ2-7; v_call: TRBV10-3; clone_size: NA; d_call: TRBD2; cdr3_nt: TGTGCCATCATGAGGGGACTAGAGTCCTACGAGCAGTACTTC; cdr3_aa: CAIMRGLESYEQYF
j_call: TRBJ2-3; v_call: TRBV30; clone_size: NA; d_call: NA; cdr3_nt: TGTGCCTGGAGTGTACTTCCGAAAGATACGCAGTATTTT; cdr3_aa: CAWSVLPKDTQYF
j_call: TRBJ1-6; v_call: TRBV7-8; clone_size: few; d_call: NA; cdr3_nt: TGTGCCAGCAGCACCGGACGGGACTATAATTCACCCCTCCACTTT; cdr3_aa: CASSTGRDYNSPLHF
j_call: TRBJ2-7; v_call: TRBV27; clone_size: NA; d_call: TRBD1; cdr3_nt: TGTGCCAGCAGTCTACAGGGGGCTTCCTACGAGCAGTACTTC; cdr3_aa: CASSLQGASYEQYF
j_call: TRBJ1-1; v_call: TRBV19; clone_size: NA; d_call: TRBD1; cdr3_nt: TGTGCCAGTATCGGGACAGGTTCGAACACTGAAGCTTTCTTT; cdr3_aa: CASIGTGSNTEAFF
j_call: TRBJ2-1; v_call: TRBV2; clone_size: NA; d_call: TRBD2; cdr3_nt: TGTGCCAGCATCGCTAGCGGAGGGGTCCCCTACAATGAGCAGTTCTTC; cdr3_aa: CASIASGGVPYNEQFF
j_call: TRBJ1-4; v_call: TRBV4-1; clone_size: NA; d_call: NA; cdr3_nt: TGCGCCAGCAGCCAAGATAACAGGGTAGGCGAAAAACTGTTTTTT; cdr3_aa: CASSQDNRVGEKLFF
j_call: TRBJ1-1; v_call: TRBV9; clone_size: NA; d_call: TRBD1; cdr3_nt: TGTGCCAGCAGCGCGACAGGGTTAGACACTGAAGCTTTCTTT; cdr3_aa: CASSATGLDTEAFF
j_call: TRBJ2-7; v_call: TRBV4-1; clone_size: few; d_call: TRBD2; cdr3_nt: TGCGCCAGCAGCCGCCCGGGACTAGCGGGGGGGCGGGAGCAGTACTTC; cdr3_aa: CASSRPGLAGGREQYF
j_call: TRBJ1-1; v_call: TRBV7-9; clone_size: once; d_call: TRBD1; cdr3_nt: TGTGCCAGCAGCGAGACGGGGACAGCGAACACTGAAGCTTTCTTT; cdr3_aa: CASSETGTANTEAFF
j_call: TRBJ2-1; v_call: TRBV11-2; clone_size: NA; d_call: TRBD2; cdr3_nt: TGTGCCAGCAGCTTATTTCGGGCGGGAGGGCCGCTGAGAAATGAGCAGTTCTTC; cdr3_aa: CASSLFRAGGPLRNEQFF